Presented here are 26 T cell receptor beta chains from one specimen sequenced in a study of shared clonotypes between healthy human individuals. The table came from immunoSEQ multiplex PCR; TCRdb's copy has only in-frame clones and leaves some out. Counted here are approximately 180,000 clones, about 93% occurring once; the ten biggest clones make up around 0.067%. Sequenced sample: naive CD4+ T cells sorted from blood. Specified subset: CD45RA+ positively selected. These receptors were obtained from a woman aged 25 to 39 in good health.

The chain combines TRBV5-1 with TRBJ2-7; no clear D. Trimming left V 2 bases short and J 5 bases short, with 11 bases between. Germline lookup yields CDR1 SGHRS and CDR2 YFSETQ. The CDR3 is 13 amino acids. CDR3 nucleotide sequence: TGCGCCAGCAGCTTCCCAGGAGTCCACGAGCAGTACTTC. Amino acid sequence: CASSFPGVHEQYF.

The gene calls are TRBV5-4 and TRBJ2-7; D is undetermined. V lost 6 bases, J lost 3 bases, and 13 bases lay in between. This CDR3 has 13 amino acids. Germline values: CDR1 SGHNT, CDR2 YYREEE (reference sequence). CDR3 amino acids: CASTSGVGYEQYF. CDR3 in DNA: TGTGCCAGCACATCCGGAGTGGGCTACGAGCAGTACTTC.

V usage is TRBV9 and J usage is TRBJ2-7; TRBD1 agrees at 8 bases. CDR3 length: 15 residues. Germline V gives CDR1 SGDLS, CDR2 YYNGEE. Trimming took 3 bases from V and 4 from J; bases not matched to a gene: 9. CDR3 DNA: TGTGCCAGCAGCGCACACTCAGGGGGCGGGTACGAGCAGTACTTC. Residues: CASSAHSGGGYEQYF.

This chain joins TRBV7-3 and TRBJ2-7; D is perhaps TRBD2 (6 bases). CDR3 length equals 13 residues. Germline V gives CDR1 SGHTA, CDR2 FQGTGA. V lost 1 base and J lost 5, with 9 bases in between. CDR3 in amino acids: CASSLRRAHEQYF. The CDR3 DNA follows: TGTGCCAGCAGCTTAAGGAGGGCCCACGAGCAGTACTTC.

The chain couples TRBV5-5 to TRBJ2-7; either TRBD1 or TRBD2 may supply D (5 bases each). The V end lost 2 bases, the J end lost 6 bases, and 21 bases lay between the germline ends. The CDR3 length is 16 residues. Germline lookup yields CDR1 SGHKS and CDR2 YYEKEE (reference sequence). CDR3 sequence reads: CASSLGLSGPLLEQYF. The CDR3 DNA is TGTGCCAGCAGCTTAGGACTTTCAGGGCCCCTACTCGAGCAGTACTTC.

The chain uses TRBV5-1 and TRBJ2-3; TRBD1 aligns across 10 bases. With 5 bases clipped from V and 6 bases from J, the junction kept 6 bases outside the gene matches. The CDR3 length is 14 residues. Germline CDR1 SGHRS, CDR2 YFSETQ. The CDR3 sequence is CASSRDRGGDTQYF. CDR3 in DNA: TGCGCCAGCAGTCGGGACAGGGGAGGGGATACGCAGTATTTT. The full variable domain, in which reference TRBV5-1 and TRBJ2-3 provide the parts outside the CDR3, is KAGVTQTPRYLIKTRGQQVTLSCSPISGHRSVSWYQQTPGQGLQFLFEYFSETQRNKGNFPGRFSGRQFSNSRSEMNVSTLELGDSALYLCASSRDRGGDTQYFGPGTRLTVL.

The chain uses TRBV27 and TRBJ2-3, with 10 bases aligning to TRBD2. CDR1 MNHEY and CDR2 SMNVEV come from the germline V gene (reference sequence). Trimming removed 6 bases from V and 2 bases from J; junction bases left unmatched: 8. This CDR3 is built from 16 residues. In DNA form, the CDR3 reads TGTGCCAGCAGCAAACTAGCGGGAAGTTACACAGATACGCAGTATTTT. The encoded protein is CASSKLAGSYTDTQYF.

This sequence joins TRBV7-9 and TRBJ2-7, with TRBD1 identical over 7 bases. J was trimmed by 0 bases and V by 10 bases; bases with no gene match: 6. CDR1 and CDR2 from the germline V gene are SEHNR and FQNEAQ (reference sequence). The CDR3 sequence is 13 residues long. CDR3 DNA: TGTGCCACCGGGACAGCGAGCTCCTACGAGCAGTACTTC. Its translation: CATGTASSYEQYF.

V usage is TRBV6-1 and J usage is TRBJ1-1, with no clear D. Looked up from germline, CDR1 is MNHNS and CDR2 is SASEGT. V was shortened by 3 bases and J by 2 bases, with 4 bases between the two germline ends. CDR3 length: 12 residues. CDR3 coding DNA: TGTGCCAGCAGTGACTCAAACACTGAAGCTTTCTTT. This codes for CASSDSNTEAFF.

The chain joins TRBV7-2 to TRBJ1-5, with 7 positions matching TRBD1. The CDR3 extends over 15 amino acids. The V gene end was trimmed by 3 bases and the J gene end by 6 bases; junction bases not matched to a gene: 8. CDR1 is SGHTA and CDR2 is FQGNSA in the germline V gene. The CDR3: CASSFQGGPGQPQHF. In DNA form, the CDR3 reads TGTGCCAGCAGCTTCCAGGGGGGTCCCGGTCAGCCCCAGCATTTT.

This clone came up once. J is TRBJ2-7 and V is TRBV4-2; maybe TRBD2 (6 bases). CDR1 and CDR2 from the germline V gene are LGHNA and YNFKEQ. V was pared by 0 bases and J by 2 bases, with 11 bases between. The CDR3 length is 15 residues. DNA of the CDR3: TGTGCCAGCAGCCAAGATCCGGGAGTCCCCTACGAGCAGTACTTC. As protein: CASSQDPGVPYEQYF.

The CDR3, as DNA: TGTGCCAGCAAAGATTCGGTCTCACCCTTCGAGCAGTACTTC. This encodes CASKDSVSPFEQYF. The chain couples TRBV2 to TRBJ2-7; no definite D call. V lost 7 bases and J lost 6, with 19 bases in between. Germline CDR1 is SNHLY and CDR2 is FYNNEI. The CDR3 totals 14 residues.

The rearrangement uses TRBV7-9 and TRBJ2-1, with 9 bases fitting TRBD2. V lost 5 bases and J lost 5; bases outside the gene matches: 10. The CDR3 is made up of 16 amino acids. CDR1 and CDR2 (germline): SEHNR, FQNEAQ (reference sequence). The CDR3 coding sequence is TGTGCCAGCAGCCAAGATTCGCCTAGCGGGGACAATGAGCAGTTCTTC. Translated: CASSQDSPSGDNEQFF.

V gene TRBV5-1 combines with J gene TRBJ2-7; no reliable D call. The V gene's germline CDR1 is SGHRS and CDR2 YFSETQ. Deletions cut 2 bases from V and 5 bases from J, with 11 bases between. The CDR3 is 13 amino acids. CDR3 sequence (DNA): TGCGCCAGCAGCTTTGCTGGATCGGACGAGCAGTACTTC. This encodes CASSFAGSDEQYF.

For this clone: Mismatch with germline at one junction end may stem from a read error. The chain joins TRBV5-1 to TRBJ2-1; TRBD2 aligns across 9 bases. Per the germline V gene, CDR1 is SGHRS and CDR2 is YFSETQ. This CDR3 contains 15 residues. The CDR3: CASSLASGVSNEHFF. CDR3 sequence (DNA): TGCGCCAGCAGCTTGGCTAGCGGGGTCTCTAATGAGCATTTCTTC.

The J gene is TRBJ1-3, the V gene TRBV10-2, with unresolved D. Between the trimmed V and J ends, which lost 5 bases and 4 bases, there was a span of 6 bases. The CDR3 consists of 12 residues. Per the germline V gene, CDR1 is WSHSY and CDR2 is SAAADI. The CDR3 DNA reads TGCGCCAGCAGTCATCCGGGAAACACCATATATTTT. This encodes CASSHPGNTIYF.

This chain uses TRBV19 with TRBJ1-5, with D unresolved. This CDR3 comprises 13 residues. Trimming cost V 3 bases and J 4 bases, with 7 bases left between them. CDR1 and CDR2 (germline): LNHDA, SQIVND (reference sequence). CDR3 loop: CASSMEINQPQHF. The CDR3 coding sequence is TGTGCCAGTAGTATGGAGATAAATCAGCCCCAGCATTTT. The whole variable domain, remainder taken from reference TRBV19 and TRBJ1-5, is DGGITQSPKYLFRKEGQNVTLSCEQNLNHDAMYWYRQDPGQGLRLIYYSQIVNDFQKGDIAEGYSVSREKKESFPLTVTSAQKNPTAFYLCASSMEINQPQHFGDGTRLSIL.

V is TRBV18 and J is TRBJ2-1; possible D gene TRBD1, 5 bases. The CDR3 covers 15 residues. V lost 3 bases to trimming and J lost 9 bases, with 18 bases between them. Germline V lookup: CDR1 KGHSH, CDR2 LQKENI. The CDR3 DNA reads TGTGCCAGCTCACCTTATCCAGGGATGATGGGTGAGCAGTTCTTC. Residues: CASSPYPGMMGEQFF.

The rearrangement uses TRBV19 and TRBJ2-2; 7 bases line up with TRBD2. The CDR3 is 18 residues long. CDR1 is LNHDA, CDR2 SQIVND, per germline (reference sequence). Losses at the gene ends were 7 bases for V and 2 bases for J; bases not matched to a gene: 16. CDR3 sequence reads: CASTPGGASGLNTGELFF. The CDR3 region has the DNA TGTGCCAGTACCCCGGGCGGGGCTAGCGGCTTAAACACCGGGGAGCTGTTTTTT.

The V and J genes are TRBV7-8 and TRBJ2-7, with 8 positions matching TRBD1. This CDR3 has 13 residues. With 3 bases clipped from V and 5 bases from J, the junction kept 3 bases outside the gene matches. Germline V gene sequence: CDR1 SGHVS, CDR2 FQNEAQ. The chain's CDR3 is CASSLGQVNEQYF. The DNA of the CDR3 is TGTGCCAGCAGCTTGGGACAGGTAAACGAGCAGTACTTC.

The chain employs TRBV15 and TRBJ2-5; 8 bases align to TRBD1. The DNA matches TRBJ2-7 better at its end, which makes the J call doubtful. Germline lookup yields CDR1 LNHNV and CDR2 YYDKDF (reference sequence). This CDR3 contains 18 residues. This CDR3 is CATSRGTYSGGLYSEQYF. CDR3 nucleotides: TGTGCCACCAGCAGAGGCACATACTCAGGGGGCCTTTACAGCGAGCAGTACTTC.

The rearrangement uses TRBV28 and TRBJ1-5; no reliable D call. Trimming shortened V by 6 bases and J by 9 bases, and 12 bases separated the two germline ends. From germline, CDR1 is MDHEN and CDR2 SYDVKM. The CDR3 totals 12 residues. The CDR3: CASSLQPGPQHF. CDR3 DNA sequence: TGTGCCAGCAGCCTACAGCCGGGGCCCCAGCATTTT.

The chain links TRBV5-1 to TRBJ2-7; no reliable D call. Trimming removed 3 bases at V and 6 bases at J, with 10 bases between. Germline V lookup: CDR1 SGHRS, CDR2 YFSETQ. CDR3 size: 12 residues. As DNA, the CDR3 is TGCGCCAGCAGCTCCCAGTTCGGCGAGCAGTACTTC. It specifies CASSSQFGEQYF.

Written as DNA, the CDR3 is TGTGCCAGTAGGCAGGGCCAAGAGACCCAGTACTTC. Translation gives CASRQGQETQYF. The V call is TRBV19, the J call TRBJ2-5; D possibly corresponds to TRBD1 (5 bases). Germline CDR1 is LNHDA and CDR2 is SQIVND (reference sequence). The ends were cut back, 6 bases at V and 1 base at J, with 6 bases in the middle. The CDR3 totals 12 residues.

This clone was counted between two and nine times. The chain has TRBV5-4 and TRBJ1-5; weak D call: TRBD1 (6 bases). Trimming took 4 bases from V and 15 from J, leaving 17 bases between them. This CDR3 has 12 residues. Germline V gene sequence: CDR1 SGHNT, CDR2 YYREEE (reference sequence). CDR3 in DNA: TGTGCCAGCAGCCCCCGAGGGGGTCGATTGCATTTT. Encoded protein: CASSPRGGRLHF.

This clone was counted a single time. The V gene is TRBV5-4, the J gene TRBJ2-7, with 7 bases aligning to TRBD1. The ends lost 2 bases at V and 3 bases at J; junction bases unmatched: 5. The CDR3 sequence is 14 residues long. The germline gives CDR1 SGHNT, CDR2 YYREEE (reference sequence). The CDR3 region has the DNA TGTGCCAGCAGCTTACCCGGGACAGTCTACGAGCAGTACTTC. Encoded protein: CASSLPGTVYEQYF. Filled out from reference TRBV5-4 and TRBJ2-7, the complete variable domain reads ETGVTQSPTHLIKTRGQQVTLRCSSQSGHNTVSWYQQALGQGPQFIFQYYREEENGRGNFPPRFSGLQFPNYSSELNVNALELDDSALYLCASSLPGTVYEQYFGPGTRLTVT.